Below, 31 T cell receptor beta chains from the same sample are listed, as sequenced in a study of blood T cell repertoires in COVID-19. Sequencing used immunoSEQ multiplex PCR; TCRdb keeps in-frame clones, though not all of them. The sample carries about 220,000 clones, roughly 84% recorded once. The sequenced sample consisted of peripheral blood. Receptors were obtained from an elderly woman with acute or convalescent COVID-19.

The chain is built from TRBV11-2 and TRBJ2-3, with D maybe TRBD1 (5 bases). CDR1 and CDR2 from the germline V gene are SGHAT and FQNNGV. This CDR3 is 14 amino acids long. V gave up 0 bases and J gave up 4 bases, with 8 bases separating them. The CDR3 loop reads CASSLERQSDTQYF. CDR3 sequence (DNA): TGTGCCAGCAGCTTAGAGAGACAGTCAGATACGCAGTATTTT.

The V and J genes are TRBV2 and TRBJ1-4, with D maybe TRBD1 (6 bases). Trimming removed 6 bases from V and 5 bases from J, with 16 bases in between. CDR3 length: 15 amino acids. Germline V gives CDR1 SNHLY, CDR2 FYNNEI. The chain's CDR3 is CASSPGGRGNEKLFF. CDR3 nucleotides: TGTGCCAGCAGCCCTGGGGGGCGGGGGAATGAAAAACTGTTTTTT.

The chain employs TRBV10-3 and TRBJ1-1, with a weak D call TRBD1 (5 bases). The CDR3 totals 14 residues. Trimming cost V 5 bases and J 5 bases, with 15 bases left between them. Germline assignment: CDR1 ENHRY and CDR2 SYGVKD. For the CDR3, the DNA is TGTGCCATCAGTTTGGGGCAGACGGAGACTGAAGCTTTCTTT. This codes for CAISLGQTETEAFF.

The CDR3: CASSQTSGGSFGEETQYF. The DNA for the CDR3 is TGTGCCAGCAGCCAGACTAGCGGGGGTTCCTTCGGTGAGGAGACCCAGTACTTC. The rearrangement joins TRBV7-2 to TRBJ2-5; 12 nucleotides align to TRBD2. This CDR3 spans 18 amino acids. Germline V gene lookup returns CDR1 SGHTA and CDR2 FQGNSA. V was clipped by 5 bases and J by 5 bases; unmatched bases: 15.

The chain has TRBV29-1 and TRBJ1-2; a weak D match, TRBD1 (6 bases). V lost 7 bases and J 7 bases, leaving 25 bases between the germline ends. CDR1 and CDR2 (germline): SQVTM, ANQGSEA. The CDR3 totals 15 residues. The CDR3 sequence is CSAIGGRIPGGGYTF. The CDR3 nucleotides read TGCAGCGCCATAGGGGGACGGATCCCTGGGGGTGGCTACACCTTC.

CDR3 sequence (DNA): TGTGCCAGCACTCTTTTCTTACAGGGGGTGGTGACCACTGAAGCTTTCTTT. This codes for CASTLFLQGVVTTEAFF. The gene calls are TRBV2 and TRBJ1-1; 8 bases match TRBD1. V gave up 7 bases and J gave up 4 bases; unmatched junction bases: 17. CDR3 length equals 17 residues. CDR1 and CDR2 (germline): SNHLY, FYNNEI.

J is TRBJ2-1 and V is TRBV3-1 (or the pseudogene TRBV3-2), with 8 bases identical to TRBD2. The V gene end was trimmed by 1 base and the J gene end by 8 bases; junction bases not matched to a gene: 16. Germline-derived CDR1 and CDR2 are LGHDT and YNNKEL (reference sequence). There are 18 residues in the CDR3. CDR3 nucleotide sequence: TGTGCCAGCAGCCAAGTCCCCAAAGGGACTAGTTCGTTCGATGAGCAGTTCTTC. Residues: CASSQVPKGTSSFDEQFF.

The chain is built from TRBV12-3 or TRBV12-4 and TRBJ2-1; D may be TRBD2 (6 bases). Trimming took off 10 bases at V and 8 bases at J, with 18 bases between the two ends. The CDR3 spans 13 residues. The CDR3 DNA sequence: TGTGCCACCCGACCCTCGACGGGGGATGAGCAGTTCTTC. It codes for CATRPSTGDEQFF.

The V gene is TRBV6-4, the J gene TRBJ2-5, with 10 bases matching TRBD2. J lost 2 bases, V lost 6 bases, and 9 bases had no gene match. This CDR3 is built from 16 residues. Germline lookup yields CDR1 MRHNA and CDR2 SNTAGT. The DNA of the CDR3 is TGTGCCAGCAGAGAGCTAGCGGGGGACTCTCAAGAGACCCAGTACTTC. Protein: CASRELAGDSQETQYF.

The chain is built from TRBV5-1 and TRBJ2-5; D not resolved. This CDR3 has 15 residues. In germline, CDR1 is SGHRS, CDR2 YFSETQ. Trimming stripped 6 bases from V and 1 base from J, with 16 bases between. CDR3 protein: CASTPAPRLQETQYF. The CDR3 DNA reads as TGCGCCAGCACCCCCGCTCCGAGGCTCCAAGAGACCCAGTACTTC. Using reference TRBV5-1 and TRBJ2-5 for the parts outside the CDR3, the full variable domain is KAGVTQTPRYLIKTRGQQVTLSCSPISGHRSVSWYQQTPGQGLQFLFEYFSETQRNKGNFPGRFSGRQFSNSRSEMNVSTLELGDSALYLCASTPAPRLQETQYFGPGTRLLVL.

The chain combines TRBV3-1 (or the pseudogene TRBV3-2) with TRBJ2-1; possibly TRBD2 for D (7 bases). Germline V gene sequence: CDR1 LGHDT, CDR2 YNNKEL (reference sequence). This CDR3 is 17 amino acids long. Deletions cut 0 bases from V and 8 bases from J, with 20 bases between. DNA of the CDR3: TGTGCCAGCAGCCAAGACGGGAACCGCGGGGGCATCGATGAGCAGTTCTTC. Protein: CASSQDGNRGGIDEQFF.

CDR3 coding DNA: TGTGCCAGCACAGCCGGGACAGACACAGATACGCAGTATTTT. As protein: CASTAGTDTDTQYF. V usage is TRBV9 and J usage is TRBJ2-3; TRBD1 aligns across 7 bases. The CDR3 spans 14 residues. The V gene end was trimmed by 6 bases and the J gene end by 2 bases; junction bases not matched to a gene: 6. Germline CDR1 and CDR2: SGDLS and YYNGEE.

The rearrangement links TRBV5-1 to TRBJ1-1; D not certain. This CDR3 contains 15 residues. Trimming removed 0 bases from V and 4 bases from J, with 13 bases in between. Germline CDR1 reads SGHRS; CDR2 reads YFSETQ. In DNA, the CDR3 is TGCGCCAGCAGCTTGGGGAATCGTGGAGGCACTGAAGCTTTCTTT. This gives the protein CASSLGNRGGTEAFF.

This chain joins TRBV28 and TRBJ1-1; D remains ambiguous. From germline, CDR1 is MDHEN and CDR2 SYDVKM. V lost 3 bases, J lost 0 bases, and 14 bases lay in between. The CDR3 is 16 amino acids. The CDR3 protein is CASSLAQMVMNTEAFF. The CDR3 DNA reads TGTGCCAGCAGTTTGGCCCAGATGGTCATGAACACTGAAGCTTTCTTT.

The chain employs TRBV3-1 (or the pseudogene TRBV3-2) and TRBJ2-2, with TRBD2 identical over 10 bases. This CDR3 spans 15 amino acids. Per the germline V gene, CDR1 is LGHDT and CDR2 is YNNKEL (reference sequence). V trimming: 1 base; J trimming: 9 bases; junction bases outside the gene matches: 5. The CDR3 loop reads CASSQGLAGGRELFF. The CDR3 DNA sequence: TGTGCCAGCAGCCAAGGATTAGCGGGGGGCCGGGAGCTGTTTTTT.

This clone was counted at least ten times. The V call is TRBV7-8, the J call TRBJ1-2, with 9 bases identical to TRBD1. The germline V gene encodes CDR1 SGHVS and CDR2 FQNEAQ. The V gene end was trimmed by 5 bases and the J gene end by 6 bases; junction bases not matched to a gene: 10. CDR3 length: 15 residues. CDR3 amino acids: CASSPGTGRENGYTF. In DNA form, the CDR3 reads TGTGCCAGCAGCCCGGGGACAGGGCGTGAGAATGGCTACACCTTC.

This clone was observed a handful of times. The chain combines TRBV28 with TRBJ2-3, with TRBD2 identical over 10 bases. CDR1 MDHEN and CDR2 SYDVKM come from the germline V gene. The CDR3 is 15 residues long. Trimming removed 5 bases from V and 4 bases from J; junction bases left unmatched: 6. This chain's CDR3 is CASSPSGGRPDTQYF. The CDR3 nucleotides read TGTGCCAGCAGTCCTAGCGGGGGTCGCCCAGATACGCAGTATTTT. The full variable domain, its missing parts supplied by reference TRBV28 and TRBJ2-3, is DVKVTQSSRYLVKRTGEKVFLECVQDMDHENMFWYRQDPGLGLRLIYFSYDVKMKEKGDIPEGYSVSREKKERFSLILESASTNQTSMYLCASSPSGGRPDTQYFGPGTRLTVL.

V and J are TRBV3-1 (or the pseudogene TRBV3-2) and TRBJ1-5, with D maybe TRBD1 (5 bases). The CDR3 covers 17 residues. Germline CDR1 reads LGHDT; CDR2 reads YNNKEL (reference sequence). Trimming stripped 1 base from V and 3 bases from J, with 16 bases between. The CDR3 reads CASSQGRSTANNQPQHF. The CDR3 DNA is TGTGCCAGCAGCCAAGGGCGTTCGACAGCAAACAATCAGCCCCAGCATTTT.

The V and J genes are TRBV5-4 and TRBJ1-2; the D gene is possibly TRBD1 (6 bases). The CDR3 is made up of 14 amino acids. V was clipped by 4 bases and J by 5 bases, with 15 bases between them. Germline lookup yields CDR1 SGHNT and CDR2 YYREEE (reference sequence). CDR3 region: CASSPQGIKYGYTF. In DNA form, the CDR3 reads TGTGCCAGCAGCCCGCAGGGGATTAAATATGGCTACACCTTC.

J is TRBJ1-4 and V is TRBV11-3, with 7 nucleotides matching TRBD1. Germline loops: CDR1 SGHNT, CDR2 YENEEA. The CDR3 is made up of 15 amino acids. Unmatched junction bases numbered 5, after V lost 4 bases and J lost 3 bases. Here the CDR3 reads CASSSRTGANEKLFF. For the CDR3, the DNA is TGTGCCAGCAGCTCCAGGACAGGAGCTAATGAAAAACTGTTTTTT.

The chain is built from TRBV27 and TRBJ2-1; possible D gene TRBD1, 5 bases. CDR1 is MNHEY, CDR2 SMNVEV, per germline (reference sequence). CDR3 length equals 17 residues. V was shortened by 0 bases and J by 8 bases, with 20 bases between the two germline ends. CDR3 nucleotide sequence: TGTGCCAGCAGTTTATCTACTCCTAGGCAGGGCGGCTATGAGCAGTTCTTC. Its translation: CASSLSTPRQGGYEQFF.

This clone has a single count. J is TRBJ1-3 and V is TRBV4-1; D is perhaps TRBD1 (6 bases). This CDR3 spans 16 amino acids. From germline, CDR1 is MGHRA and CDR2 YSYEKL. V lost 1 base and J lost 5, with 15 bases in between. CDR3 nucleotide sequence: TGCGCCAGCAGCCAAGCACAGGGCCGGTTTCGAAACACCATATATTTT. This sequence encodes CASSQAQGRFRNTIYF.

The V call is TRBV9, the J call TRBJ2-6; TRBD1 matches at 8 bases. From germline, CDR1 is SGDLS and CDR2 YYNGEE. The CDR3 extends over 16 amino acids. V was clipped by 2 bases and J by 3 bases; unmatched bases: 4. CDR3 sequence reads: CASSVIRGLGANVLTF. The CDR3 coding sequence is TGTGCCAGCAGCGTTATCAGGGGGCTTGGGGCCAACGTCCTGACTTTC.

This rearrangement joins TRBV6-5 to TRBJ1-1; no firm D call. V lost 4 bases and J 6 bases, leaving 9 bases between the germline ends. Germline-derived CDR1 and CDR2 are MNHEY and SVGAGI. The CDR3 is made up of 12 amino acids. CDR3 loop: CASSFWEAEAFF. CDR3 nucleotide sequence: TGTGCCAGCAGTTTTTGGGAGGCTGAAGCTTTCTTT.

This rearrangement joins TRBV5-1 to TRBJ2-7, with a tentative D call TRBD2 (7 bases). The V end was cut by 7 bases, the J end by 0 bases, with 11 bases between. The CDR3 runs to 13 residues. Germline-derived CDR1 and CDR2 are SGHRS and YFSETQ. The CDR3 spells CASGGDNSYEQYF. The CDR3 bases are TGCGCCAGCGGGGGGGACAACTCCTACGAGCAGTACTTC.

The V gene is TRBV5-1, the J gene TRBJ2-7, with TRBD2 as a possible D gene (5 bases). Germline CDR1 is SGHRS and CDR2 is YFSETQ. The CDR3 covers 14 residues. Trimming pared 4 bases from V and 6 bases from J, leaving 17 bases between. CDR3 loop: CASSPTLEVGEQYF. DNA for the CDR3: TGCGCCAGCAGCCCGACCCTGGAGGTAGGCGAGCAGTACTTC.

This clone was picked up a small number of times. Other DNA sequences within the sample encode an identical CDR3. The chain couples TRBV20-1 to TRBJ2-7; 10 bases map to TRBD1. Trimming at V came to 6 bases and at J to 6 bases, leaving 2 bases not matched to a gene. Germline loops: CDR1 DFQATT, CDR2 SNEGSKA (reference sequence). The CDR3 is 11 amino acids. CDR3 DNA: TGCAGTGCCCGGACAGGGGGCGAGCAGTACTTC. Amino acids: CSARTGGEQYF.

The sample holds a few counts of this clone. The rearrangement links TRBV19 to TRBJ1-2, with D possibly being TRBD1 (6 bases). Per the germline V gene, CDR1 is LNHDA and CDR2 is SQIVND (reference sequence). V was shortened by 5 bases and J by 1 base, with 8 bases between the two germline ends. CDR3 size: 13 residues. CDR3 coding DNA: TGTGCCAGTAGTCTACAGGGTAACTATGGCTACACCTTC. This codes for CASSLQGNYGYTF.

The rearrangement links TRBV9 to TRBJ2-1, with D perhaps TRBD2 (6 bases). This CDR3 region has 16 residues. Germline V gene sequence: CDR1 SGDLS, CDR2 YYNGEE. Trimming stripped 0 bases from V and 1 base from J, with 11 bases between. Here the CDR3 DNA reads TGTGCCAGCAGCGTAGGGGGCGGGGTATCCTACAATGAGCAGTTCTTC. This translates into CASSVGGGVSYNEQFF.

In DNA, the CDR3 is TGTGCCAGTATGTCGGGGAAGAACACCGGGGAGCTGTTTTTT. It yields the protein CASMSGKNTGELFF. The rearrangement uses TRBV19 and TRBJ2-2; D is perhaps TRBD2 (5 bases). Germline V gives CDR1 LNHDA, CDR2 SQIVND (reference sequence). The CDR3 covers 14 residues. V was cut by 7 bases and J by 1 base, with 10 bases left in between.

The CDR3 here is CASSSGRGNYGYTF. In nucleotides, the CDR3 is TGTGCCAGCAGCAGCGGGAGGGGTAACTATGGCTACACCTTC. The chain joins TRBV7-8 to TRBJ1-2, with TRBD1 as a possible D gene (5 bases). The CDR3 totals 14 residues. V was pared by 5 bases and J by 1 base, with 11 bases between. Germline assignment: CDR1 SGHVS and CDR2 FQNEAQ.